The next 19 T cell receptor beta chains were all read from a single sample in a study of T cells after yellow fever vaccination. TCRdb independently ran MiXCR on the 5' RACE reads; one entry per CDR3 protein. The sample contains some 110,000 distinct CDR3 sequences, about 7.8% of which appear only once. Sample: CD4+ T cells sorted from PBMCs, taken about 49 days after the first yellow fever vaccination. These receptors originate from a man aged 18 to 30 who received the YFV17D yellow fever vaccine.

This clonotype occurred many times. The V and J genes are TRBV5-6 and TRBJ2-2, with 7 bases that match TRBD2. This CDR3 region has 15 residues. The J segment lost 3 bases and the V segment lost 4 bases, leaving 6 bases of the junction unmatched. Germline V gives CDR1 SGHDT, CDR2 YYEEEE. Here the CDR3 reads CASSPRGGYTGELFF. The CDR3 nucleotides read TGTGCCAGCAGCCCGAGGGGAGGGTACACCGGGGAGCTGTTTTTT.

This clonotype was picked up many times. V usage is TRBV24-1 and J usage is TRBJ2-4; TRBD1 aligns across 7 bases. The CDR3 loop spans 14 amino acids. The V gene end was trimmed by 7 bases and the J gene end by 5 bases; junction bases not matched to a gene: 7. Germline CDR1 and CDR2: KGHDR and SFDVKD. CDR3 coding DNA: TGTGCCACCAGCTCCACAGGGGTGCAAAACATTCAGTACTTC. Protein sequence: CATSSTGVQNIQYF.

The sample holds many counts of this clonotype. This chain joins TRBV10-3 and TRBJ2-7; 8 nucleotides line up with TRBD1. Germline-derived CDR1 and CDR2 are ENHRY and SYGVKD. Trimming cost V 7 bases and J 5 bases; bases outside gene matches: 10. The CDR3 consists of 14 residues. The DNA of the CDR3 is TGTGCCATCACCCAGGACAGGGATATCCACGAGCAGTACTTC. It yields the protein CAITQDRDIHEQYF.

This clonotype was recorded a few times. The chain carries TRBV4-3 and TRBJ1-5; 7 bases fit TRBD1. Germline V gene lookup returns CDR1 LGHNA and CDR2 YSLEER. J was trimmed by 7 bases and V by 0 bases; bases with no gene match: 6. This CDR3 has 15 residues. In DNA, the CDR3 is TGCGCCAGCAGCCAAGAGGGAGGGGGCCGGCAGCCCCAGCATTTT. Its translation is CASSQEGGGRQPQHF.

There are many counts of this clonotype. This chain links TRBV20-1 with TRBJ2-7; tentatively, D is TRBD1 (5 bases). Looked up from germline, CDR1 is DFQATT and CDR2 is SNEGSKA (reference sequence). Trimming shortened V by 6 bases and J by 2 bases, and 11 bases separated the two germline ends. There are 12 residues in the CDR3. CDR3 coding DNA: TGCAGTGCCCCATCAGGGACCTACGAGCAGTACTTC. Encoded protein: CSAPSGTYEQYF.

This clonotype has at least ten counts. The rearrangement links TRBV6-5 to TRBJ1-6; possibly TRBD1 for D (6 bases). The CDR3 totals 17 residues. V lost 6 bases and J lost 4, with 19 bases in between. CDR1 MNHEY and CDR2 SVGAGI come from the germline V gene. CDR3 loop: CASRETGRLAYNSPLHF. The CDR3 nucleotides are TGTGCCAGCAGGGAGACAGGCCGGTTAGCGTATAATTCACCCCTCCACTTT.

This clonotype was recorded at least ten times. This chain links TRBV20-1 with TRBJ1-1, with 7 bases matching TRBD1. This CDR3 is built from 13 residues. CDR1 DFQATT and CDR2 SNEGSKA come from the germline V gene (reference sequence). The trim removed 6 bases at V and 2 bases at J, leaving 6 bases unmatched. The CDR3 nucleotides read TGCAGTGCCCAAAGGGACAGCAACACTGAAGCTTTCTTT. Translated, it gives CSAQRDSNTEAFF.

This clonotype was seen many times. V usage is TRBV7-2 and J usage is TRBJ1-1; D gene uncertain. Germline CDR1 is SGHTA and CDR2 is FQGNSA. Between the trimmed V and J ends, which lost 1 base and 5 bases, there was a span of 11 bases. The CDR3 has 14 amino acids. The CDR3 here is CASSLVQGGTEAFF. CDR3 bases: TGTGCCAGCAGCTTAGTACAAGGAGGGACTGAAGCTTTCTTT.

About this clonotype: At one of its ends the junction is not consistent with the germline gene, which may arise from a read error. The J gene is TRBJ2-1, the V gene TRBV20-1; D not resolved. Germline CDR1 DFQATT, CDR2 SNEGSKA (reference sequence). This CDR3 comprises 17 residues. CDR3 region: CCARDLRSIVSYNEQFF. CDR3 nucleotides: TGCTGTGCTAGAGATTTGAGGAGTATAGTCTCCTACAATGAGCAGTTCTTC.

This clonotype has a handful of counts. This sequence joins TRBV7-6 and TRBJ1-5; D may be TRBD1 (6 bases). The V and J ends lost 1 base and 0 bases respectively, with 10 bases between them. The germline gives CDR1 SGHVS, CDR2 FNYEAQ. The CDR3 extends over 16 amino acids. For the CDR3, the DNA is TGTGCCAGCAGCTTAGGGACAGCGTATAGCAATCAGCCCCAGCATTTT. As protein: CASSLGTAYSNQPQHF.

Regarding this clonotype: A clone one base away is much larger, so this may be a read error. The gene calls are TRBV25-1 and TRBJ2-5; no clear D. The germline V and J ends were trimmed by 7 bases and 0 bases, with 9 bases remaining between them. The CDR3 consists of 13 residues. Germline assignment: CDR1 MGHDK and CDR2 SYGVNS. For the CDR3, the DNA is TGTGCCAGCAACCCAGCGTACCAAGAGACCCAGTACTTC. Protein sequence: CASNPAYQETQYF.

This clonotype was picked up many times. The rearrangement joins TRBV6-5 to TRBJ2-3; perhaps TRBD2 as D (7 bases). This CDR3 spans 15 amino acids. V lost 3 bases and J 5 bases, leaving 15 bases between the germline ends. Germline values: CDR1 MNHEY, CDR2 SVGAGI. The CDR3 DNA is TGTGCCAGCAGTTATGAATGGGGGGGGCTAGATACGCAGTATTTT. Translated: CASSYEWGGLDTQYF.

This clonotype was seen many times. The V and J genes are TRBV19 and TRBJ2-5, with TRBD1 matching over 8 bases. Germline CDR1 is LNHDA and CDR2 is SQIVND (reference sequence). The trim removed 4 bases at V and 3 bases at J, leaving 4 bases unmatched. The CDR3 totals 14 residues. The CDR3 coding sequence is TGTGCCAGTAGTACCAAACAGGGGGAAGAGACCCAGTACTTC. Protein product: CASSTKQGEETQYF.

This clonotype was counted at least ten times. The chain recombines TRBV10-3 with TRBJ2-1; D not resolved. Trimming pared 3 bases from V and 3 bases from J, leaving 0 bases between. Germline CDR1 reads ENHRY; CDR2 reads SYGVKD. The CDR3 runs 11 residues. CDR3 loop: CAISDYNEQFF. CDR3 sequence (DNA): TGTGCCATCAGTGACTACAATGAGCAGTTCTTC.

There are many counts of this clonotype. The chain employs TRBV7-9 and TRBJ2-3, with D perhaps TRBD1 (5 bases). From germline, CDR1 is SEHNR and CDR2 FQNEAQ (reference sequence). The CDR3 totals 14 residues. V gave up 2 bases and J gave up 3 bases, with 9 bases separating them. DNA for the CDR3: TGTGCCAGCAGCTTAAAGGCAGGGACAGATACGCAGTATTTT. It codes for CASSLKAGTDTQYF.

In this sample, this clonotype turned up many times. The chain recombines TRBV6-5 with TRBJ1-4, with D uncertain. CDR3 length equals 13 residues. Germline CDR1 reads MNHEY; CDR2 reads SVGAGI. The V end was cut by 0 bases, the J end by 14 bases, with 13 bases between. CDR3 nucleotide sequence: TGTGCCAGCAGTTACTCCAGGCCCCGTCAGCTGTTTTTT. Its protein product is CASSYSRPRQLFF.

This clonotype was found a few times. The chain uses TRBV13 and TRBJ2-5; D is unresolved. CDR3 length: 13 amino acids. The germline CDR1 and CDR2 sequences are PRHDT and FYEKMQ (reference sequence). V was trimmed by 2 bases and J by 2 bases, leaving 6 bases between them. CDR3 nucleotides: TGTGCCAGCAGCTTAATAGATCAAGAGACCCAGTACTTC. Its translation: CASSLIDQETQYF.

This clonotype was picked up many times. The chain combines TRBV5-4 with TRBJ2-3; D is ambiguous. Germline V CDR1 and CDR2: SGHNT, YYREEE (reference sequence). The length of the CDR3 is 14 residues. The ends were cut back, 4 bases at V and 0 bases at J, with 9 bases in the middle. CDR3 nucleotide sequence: TGTGCCAGCAGCCCACGACGTAGCACAGATACGCAGTATTTT. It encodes CASSPRRSTDTQYF.

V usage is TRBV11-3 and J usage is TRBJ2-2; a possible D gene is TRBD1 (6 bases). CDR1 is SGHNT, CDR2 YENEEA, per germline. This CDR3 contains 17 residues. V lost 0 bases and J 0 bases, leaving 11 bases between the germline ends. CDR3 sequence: CASSLDLNRANTGELFF. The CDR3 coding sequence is TGTGCCAGCAGCTTAGATCTTAACAGGGCGAACACCGGGGAGCTGTTTTTT.